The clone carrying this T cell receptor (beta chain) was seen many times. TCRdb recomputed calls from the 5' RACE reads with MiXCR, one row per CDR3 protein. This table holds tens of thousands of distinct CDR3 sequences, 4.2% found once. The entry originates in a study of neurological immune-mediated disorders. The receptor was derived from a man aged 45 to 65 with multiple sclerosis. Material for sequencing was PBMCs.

The DNA of the CDR3 is TGCGCCAGCAGCCCGAACCGGGACCCAGGGAGAAGCAACGAGCAGTACTTC. This codes for CASSPNRDPGRSNEQYF. V usage is TRBV5-1 and J usage is TRBJ2-7, with D perhaps given as TRBD1 or TRBD2 (5 bases each). Trimming stripped 4 bases from V and 5 bases from J, with 25 bases between. The CDR3 extends over 17 amino acids. Per the germline V gene, CDR1 is SGHRS and CDR2 is YFSETQ.